The rows below give T cell receptor beta chains drawn from one sample of a study of T cells after yellow fever vaccination. TCRdb reprocessed the 5' RACE reads with MiXCR, giving one entry per CDR3 protein. The sample consists of some 160,000 distinct CDR3 sequences, around 7.3% of them appearing once. Sequences were derived from CD4+ T cells sorted from PBMCs, sampled around 5 days after the first yellow fever vaccination. The receptors shown here come from a man younger than 35 who received the YFV17D yellow fever vaccine. Each CDR3 is given with its conserved first and last residue. The D gene is left open where the match is weak. Not every row has a clone size; where given, it reads once, few, many or a size class.

abundance | d_gene | j_gene | len | v_gene | CDR3aa | CDR3nt
few | TRBD2 | TRBJ2-1 | 15 | TRBV7-2 | CASRPRLAGGLEQFF | TGTGCCAGCAGACCCAGACTAGCGGGGGGGCTTGAGCAGTTCTTC
many | NA | TRBJ2-2 | 17 | TRBV6-5 | CASSYSTLGHSFGELFF | TGTGCCAGCAGTTACTCGACTTTAGGACATTCTTTCGGGGAGCTGTTTTTT
many | NA | TRBJ2-1 | 13 | TRBV11-3 | CASSLYGVNEQFF | TGTGCCAGCAGCTTATATGGGGTTAATGAGCAGTTCTTC
many | TRBD1 | TRBJ1-1 | 14 | TRBV18 | CASSHMDRGPEAFF | TGTGCCAGCTCACATATGGACAGGGGCCCTGAAGCTTTCTTT
many | TRBD1 | TRBJ2-5 | 13 | TRBV7-3 | CASSRGQGETQYF | TGTGCCAGCAGCCGAGGACAGGGGGAGACCCAGTACTTC
many | NA | TRBJ2-3 | 14 | TRBV5-1 | CASSLGEATDTQYF | TGCGCCAGCAGCTTGGGGGAGGCTACAGATACGCAGTATTTT
few | NA | TRBJ2-1 | 14 | TRBV12-3/TRBV12-4 | CAICSGAGYNEQFF | TGTGCCATATGTTCGGGGGCGGGATACAATGAGCAGTTCTTC
many | NA | TRBJ2-5 | 11 | TRBV14 | CASSAAGTQYF | TGTGCCAGCAGCGCCGCTGGGACCCAGTACTTC
many | NA | TRBJ1-1 | 17 | TRBV21-1 | CASSKGGRRNMNTEAFF | TGTGCCAGCAGCAAAGGGGGCAGGCGGAACATGAACACTGAAGCTTTCTTT
many | TRBD1 | TRBJ2-3 | 14 | TRBV5-1 | CASSLGTGADTQYF | TGCGCCAGCAGCTTAGGGACAGGGGCAGATACGCAGTATTTT
NA | NA | TRBJ1-2 | 13 | TRBV7-2 | CASTLEGAGGYTF | TGTGCCAGCACCCTAGAGGGAGCGGGTGGCTACACCTTC